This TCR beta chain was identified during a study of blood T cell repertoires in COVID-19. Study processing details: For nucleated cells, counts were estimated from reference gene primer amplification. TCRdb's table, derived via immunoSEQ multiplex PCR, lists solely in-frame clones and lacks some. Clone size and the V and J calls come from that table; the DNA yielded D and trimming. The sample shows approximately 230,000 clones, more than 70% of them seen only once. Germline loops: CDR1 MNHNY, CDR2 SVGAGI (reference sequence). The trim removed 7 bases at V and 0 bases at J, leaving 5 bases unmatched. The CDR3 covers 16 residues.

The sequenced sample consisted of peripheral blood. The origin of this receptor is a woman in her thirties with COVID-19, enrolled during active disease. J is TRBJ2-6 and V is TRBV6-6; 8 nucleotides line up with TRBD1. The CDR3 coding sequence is TGTGCCAGCACTCGACAGGGGAGCTCTGGGGCCAACGTCCTGACTTTC. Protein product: CASTRQGSSGANVLTF.